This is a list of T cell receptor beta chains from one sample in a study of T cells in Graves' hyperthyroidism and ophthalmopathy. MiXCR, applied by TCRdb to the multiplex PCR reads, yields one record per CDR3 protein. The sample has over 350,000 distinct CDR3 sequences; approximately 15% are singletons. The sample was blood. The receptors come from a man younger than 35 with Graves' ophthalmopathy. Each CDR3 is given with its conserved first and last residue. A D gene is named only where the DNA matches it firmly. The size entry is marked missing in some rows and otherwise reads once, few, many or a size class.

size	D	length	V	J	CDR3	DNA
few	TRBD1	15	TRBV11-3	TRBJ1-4	CASSLEGQGNEKLFF	TGTGCCAGCAGCTTAGAAGGACAGGGTAATGAAAAACTGTTTTTT
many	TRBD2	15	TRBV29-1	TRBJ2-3	CSVDSLAGGADTQYF	TGCAGCGTTGATAGCTTAGCGGGAGGGGCAGATACGCAGTATTTT
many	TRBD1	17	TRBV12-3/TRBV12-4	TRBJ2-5	CASSGLRQGTLGETQYF	TGTGCCAGCAGTGGCCTGAGACAGGGGACCCTAGGGGAGACCCAGTACTTC
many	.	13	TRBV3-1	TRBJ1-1	CASSQDGDTEAFF	TGTGCCAGCAGCCAAGACGGGGACACTGAAGCTTTCTTT
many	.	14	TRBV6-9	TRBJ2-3	CASSYPKLGGTQYF	TGTGCCAGCAGTTATCCAAAACTAGGAGGTACGCAGTATTTT
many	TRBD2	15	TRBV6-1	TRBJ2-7	CASSPLAGGQSEQYF	TGTGCCAGCAGCCCTCTAGCGGGAGGGCAGAGCGAGCAGTACTTC
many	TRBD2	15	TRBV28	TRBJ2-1	CASTPLAASYNEQFF	TGTGCCAGCACACCACTAGCGGCCTCCTACAATGAGCAGTTCTTC
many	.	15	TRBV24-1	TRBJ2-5	CATSDFHGYQETQYF	TGTGCCACCAGTGATTTTCACGGGTACCAAGAGACCCAGTACTTC
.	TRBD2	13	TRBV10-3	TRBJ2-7	CAISTSGPYEQYF	TGTGCCATCAGTACTAGCGGCCCCTACGAGCAGTACTTC
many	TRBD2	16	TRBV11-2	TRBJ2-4	CASSFGTSGRVNIQYF	TGTGCCAGCAGCTTTGGGACTAGCGGGAGAGTGAACATTCAGTACTTC
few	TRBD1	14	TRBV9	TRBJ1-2	CASSGRQGYYGYTF	TGTGCCAGCAGCGGCAGACAGGGATACTATGGCTACACCTTC
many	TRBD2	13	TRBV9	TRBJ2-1	CASSVSGSGEQFF	TGTGCCAGCAGCGTGAGCGGGAGCGGTGAGCAGTTCTTC
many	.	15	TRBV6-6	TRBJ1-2	CASSYQPPGVHGYTF	TGTGCCAGCAGTTACCAACCACCAGGGGTTCATGGCTACACCTTC
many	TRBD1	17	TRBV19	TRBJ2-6	CASSFRDRSSGANVLTF	TGTGCCAGTAGTTTCCGGGACAGGTCCTCTGGGGCCAACGTCCTGACTTTC
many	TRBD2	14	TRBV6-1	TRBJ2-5	CASGGSGTRETQYF	TGTGCCAGCGGGGGGAGCGGGACCCGCGAGACCCAGTACTTC
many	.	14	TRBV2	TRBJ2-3	CASSGAGSTDTQYF	TGTGCCAGCAGTGGCGCGGGGAGCACAGATACGCAGTATTTT
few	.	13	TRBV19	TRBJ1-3	CASTLFSGNTIYF	TGTGCCAGTACCCTTTTCTCTGGAAACACCATATATTTT
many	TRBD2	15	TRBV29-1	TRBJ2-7	CSVEDPTSGNYEQYF	TGCAGCGTTGAAGACCCGACTAGCGGGAATTACGAGCAGTACTTC
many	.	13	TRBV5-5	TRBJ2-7	CASSLANRREQYF	TGTGCCAGCAGCTTGGCCAATAGGCGCGAGCAGTACTTC
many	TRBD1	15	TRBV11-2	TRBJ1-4	CASSNTGGVREKLFF	TGTGCCAGCAGCAATACAGGGGGCGTTCGAGAAAAACTGTTTTTT
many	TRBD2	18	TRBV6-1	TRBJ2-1	CASSKPPYSGSSYNEQFF	TGTGCCAGCAGTAAACCACCTTATAGCGGGAGCTCCTACAATGAGCAGTTCTTC
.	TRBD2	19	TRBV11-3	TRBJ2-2	CASSPGLAGGPGGTGELFF	TGTGCCAGCAGTCCGGGACTAGCGGGGGGACCGGGGGGCACCGGGGAGCTGTTTTTT
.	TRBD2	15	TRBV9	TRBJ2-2	CASSVGGGATGELFF	TGTGCCAGCAGCGTAGGCGGGGGGGCAACCGGGGAGCTGTTTTTT
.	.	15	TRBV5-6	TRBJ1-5	CASSSSDSSNQPQHF	TGTGCCAGCAGCTCCTCGGACAGTAGCAATCAGCCCCAGCATTTT
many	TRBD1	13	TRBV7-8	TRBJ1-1	CASKGQMNTEAFF	TGTGCCAGCAAGGGACAGATGAACACTGAAGCTTTCTTT
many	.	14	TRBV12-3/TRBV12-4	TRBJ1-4	CASSFQATNEKLFF	TGTGCCAGCAGTTTTCAGGCAACTAATGAAAAACTGTTTTTT
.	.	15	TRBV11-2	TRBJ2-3	CASSWGGGFRDTQYF	TGTGCCAGCAGCTGGGGGGGGGGCTTCCGGGATACGCAGTATTTT
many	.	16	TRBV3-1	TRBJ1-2	CASSQDTRGPNYGYTF	TGTGCCAGCAGCCAAGATACAAGGGGCCCCAACTATGGCTACACCTTC
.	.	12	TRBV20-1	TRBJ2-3	CSARTQIDTQYF	TGCAGTGCTAGAACCCAGATTGATACGCAGTATTTT
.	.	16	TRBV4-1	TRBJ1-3	CASSHTQGFSGNTIYF	TGCGCCAGCAGCCACACTCAGGGGTTCTCTGGAAACACCATATATTTT
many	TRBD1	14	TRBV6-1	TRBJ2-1	CASSRAGGYNEQFF	TGTGCCAGCAGTCGGGCAGGGGGCTACAATGAGCAGTTCTTC
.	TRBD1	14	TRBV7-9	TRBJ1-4	CASSQTGGNEKPFF	TGTGCCAGCAGCCAGACAGGGGGCAATGAAAAACCGTTTTTT
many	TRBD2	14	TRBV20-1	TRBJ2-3	CSAELAGRTDTQYF	TGCAGTGCGGAGCTAGCGGGGCGCACAGATACGCAGTATTTT
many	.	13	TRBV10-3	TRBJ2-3	CAIIGEGVDTQYF	TGTGCCATCATCGGAGAGGGTGTAGATACGCAGTATTTT
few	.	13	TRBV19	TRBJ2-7	CASSILDSYEQYF	TGTGCCAGTAGTATTCTGGATTCCTACGAGCAGTACTTC
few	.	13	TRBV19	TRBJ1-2	CASRPRQGGGYTF	TGTGCCAGTCGGCCCAGGCAGGGAGGCGGCTACACCTTC
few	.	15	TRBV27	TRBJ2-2	CASKGTGLRTGELFF	TGTGCCAGCAAGGGAACAGGGCTGCGCACCGGGGAGCTGTTTTTT
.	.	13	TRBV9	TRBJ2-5	CASKGTSEGTQYF	TGTGCCAGCAAGGGGACAAGTGAGGGGACCCAGTACTTC
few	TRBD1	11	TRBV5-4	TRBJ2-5	CASSRGQGDHF	TGTGCCAGCAGCCGAGGACAGGGAGATCACTTC
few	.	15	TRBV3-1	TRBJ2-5	CASSHREGARETQYF	TGTGCCAGCAGCCATCGGGAGGGGGCCCGAGAGACCCAGTACTTC
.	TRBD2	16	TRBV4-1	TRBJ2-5	CASSPGTSALQETQYF	TGCGCCAGCAGCCCAGGGACTAGCGCCCTCCAAGAGACCCAGTACTTC
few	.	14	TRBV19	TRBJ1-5	CASSMQHSNQPQHF	TGTGCCAGTAGTATGCAGCATAGCAATCAGCCCCAGCATTTT
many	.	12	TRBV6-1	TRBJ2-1	CASSVAKNEQFF	TGTGCCAGCAGCGTAGCGAAGAATGAGCAGTTCTTC
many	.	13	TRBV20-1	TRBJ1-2	CSAPDGRVGGYTF	TGCAGTGCTCCCGATGGGCGGGTCGGGGGCTACACCTTC
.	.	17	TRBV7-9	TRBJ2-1	CASSSQYSFNSYNEQFF	TGTGCCAGCAGCTCACAGTACTCCTTTAACTCCTACAATGAGCAGTTCTTC
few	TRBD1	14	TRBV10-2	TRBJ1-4	CASRTGGRSEKLFF	TGCGCCAGCAGAACAGGGGGACGAAGCGAAAAACTGTTTTTT
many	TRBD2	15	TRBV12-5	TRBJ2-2	CASGGGTSGTGELFF	TGTGCTAGTGGTGGGGGGACTAGCGGCACCGGGGAGCTGTTTTTT
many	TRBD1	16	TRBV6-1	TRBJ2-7	CASSEVRQGSSYEQYF	TGTGCCAGCAGTGAAGTGAGACAGGGTAGCTCCTACGAGCAGTACTTC
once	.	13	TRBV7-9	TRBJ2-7	CASSLDNIGEQYF	TGTGCCAGCAGCTTAGACAATATAGGAGAGCAGTACTTC
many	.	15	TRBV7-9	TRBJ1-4	CASSMTGGSGEKLFF	TGTGCCAGCAGTATGACAGGAGGGAGTGGGGAAAAACTGTTTTTT
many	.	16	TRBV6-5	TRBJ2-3	CASSYVGNPSTDTQYF	TGTGCCAGCAGTTACGTAGGGAACCCTAGCACAGATACGCAGTATTTT
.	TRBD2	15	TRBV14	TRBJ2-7	CASSRESGVSYEQYF	TGTGCCAGCAGCCGGGAAAGCGGGGTGTCTTACGAGCAGTACTTC
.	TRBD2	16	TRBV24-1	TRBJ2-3	CATSDPTSGSTDTQYF	TGTGCCACCAGTGATCCAACTAGCGGAAGCACAGATACGCAGTATTTT
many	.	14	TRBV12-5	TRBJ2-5	CASGSGRPQETQYF	TGTGCTAGTGGTTCGGGACGGCCCCAAGAGACCCAGTACTTC
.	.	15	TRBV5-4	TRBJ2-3	CASSLERASTDTQYF	TGTGCCAGCAGCTTGGAGCGGGCTAGCACAGATACGCAGTATTTT